The sample holds one count of the clone carrying this TCR beta chain. Investigators isolated RNA and reverse transcribed it into cDNA to act as the sequencing template. Measured with immunoSEQ multiplex PCR; TCRdb has only the in-frame clones, and not every one. This table has over 100,000 clones, around 56% appearing once. CDR3 length: 12 amino acids. With 3 bases clipped from V and 8 bases from J, the junction kept 4 bases outside the gene matches. The germline CDR1 and CDR2 sequences are SGDLS and YYNGEE. This entry is derived from a study of CD8+ T cells in alopecia areata. Across the study: For the treated group, dosing was oral tofacitinib at 5 to 10 mg twice daily. Tofacitinib exposure lasted 6 to 18 months, followed by 6 months off drug.

This sample's treatment: oral pan-JAK inhibitor, 5-10 mg twice daily. The source of this sequence is a human donor with alopecia areata. The chain carries TRBV9 and TRBJ1-2, with 7 positions matching TRBD1. Here the sequenced sample was CD4+ T cells sorted from blood, taken at week 4, from a patient treated with tofacitinib. CDR3: CASSATGSGYTF. In DNA, the CDR3 is TGTGCCAGCAGCGCGACAGGGAGCGGCTACACCTTC. Drawing the rest from reference TRBV9 and TRBJ1-2, the complete variable domain is DSGVTQTPKHLITATGQRVTLRCSPRSGDLSVYWYQQSLDQGLQFLIQYYNGEERAKGNILERFSAQQFPDLHSELNLSSLELGDSALYFCASSATGSGYTFGSGTRLTVV.